The 27 T cell receptor beta chains given below trace back to one sample, sequenced in a study of blood T cell dynamics during melanoma immunotherapy. Produced via immunoSEQ multiplex PCR; TCRdb's table is partial and in-frame only. The sample includes more than 15,000 clones, 65% to 90% of them seen just once. Documented time point: pre-treatment baseline. The sample was blood, taken from a patient treated with checkpoint blockade. These receptors were taken from a human donor with melanoma.

The rearrangement links TRBV11-1 to TRBJ1-1, with unresolved D. The CDR3 loop spans 13 amino acids. Germline CDR1 reads SGHAT; CDR2 reads FQDESV (reference sequence). The V gene lost 4 bases and the J gene lost 2 bases, with 8 bases spanning the gap. CDR3 in DNA: TGTGCCAGCAGCTCAAGTAGAAACACTGAAGCTTTCTTT. Its translation is CASSSSRNTEAFF.

V usage is TRBV30 and J usage is TRBJ1-5; TRBD1 might be the D (5 bases). Trimming took 5 bases from V and 6 from J, leaving 11 bases between them. Germline V gene data show CDR1 as GTSNPN and CDR2 as SVGIG (reference sequence). The CDR3 sequence is 12 residues long. CDR3 protein: CAWGRGSQPQHF. The CDR3 DNA sequence: TGTGCCTGGGGGCGGGGGAGTCAGCCCCAGCATTTT.

V usage is TRBV5-8 and J usage is TRBJ2-7; TRBD2 matches 9 bases. CDR1 and CDR2 from the germline V gene are SGHTS and YDEGEE. V dropped 4 bases and J dropped 3; count of bases not matched to a gene: 8. The CDR3 extends over 15 amino acids. The chain's CDR3 is CASSPRTSEHYEQYF. The CDR3 nucleotides are TGTGCCAGCAGCCCCAGGACTAGCGAGCACTACGAGCAGTACTTC.

The J gene is TRBJ1-4, the V gene TRBV7-9; D gene ambiguous. V gave up 10 bases and J gave up 0 bases, with 12 bases separating them. CDR3 length equals 14 residues. Germline V gene sequence: CDR1 SEHNR, CDR2 FQNEAQ (reference sequence). CDR3 coding DNA: TGTGCCACTTCACGGGCAGCAACTAATGAAAAACTGTTTTTT. Residues: CATSRAATNEKLFF.

The rearrangement uses TRBV29-1 and TRBJ2-1; no definite D call. V lost 6 bases and J lost 8, with 20 bases in between. Germline loops: CDR1 SQVTM, CDR2 ANQGSEA. This CDR3 has 14 residues. Here the CDR3 reads CSVTDHLRDHEQFF. The CDR3 DNA reads TGCAGCGTGACGGACCACCTAAGGGATCATGAGCAGTTCTTC.

The genes are TRBV9 and TRBJ1-3, with no clear D. This CDR3 spans 15 amino acids. Germline CDR1 is SGDLS and CDR2 is YYNGEE. The V gene lost 2 bases and the J gene lost 0 bases, with 9 bases spanning the gap. In DNA form, the CDR3 reads TGTGCCAGCAGCGTTCAGATAGACTCTGGAAACACCATATATTTT. Its protein product is CASSVQIDSGNTIYF.

This chain uses TRBV18 with TRBJ2-3; TRBD2 aligns across 10 bases. V shed 5 bases and J 3 bases; nucleotides not matched to a gene: 2. The V gene's germline CDR1 is KGHSH and CDR2 LQKENI. This CDR3 comprises 14 residues. The CDR3 DNA follows: TGTGCCAGCTCAACGACTAGCGGGACAGATACGCAGTATTTT. Encoded protein: CASSTTSGTDTQYF.

The V call is TRBV2, the J call TRBJ2-1; D is possibly TRBD1 or TRBD2 (5 bases each). The germline gives CDR1 SNHLY, CDR2 FYNNEI. The CDR3 covers 14 residues. V was pared by 8 bases and J by 9 bases, with 20 bases between. The CDR3 here is CASGGRDPGGEQFF. The CDR3 DNA is TGTGCCAGCGGAGGCAGAGACCCTGGGGGTGAGCAGTTCTTC.

The gene calls are TRBV7-2 and TRBJ2-1; D is ambiguous. CDR3 length: 11 residues. Trimming left V 2 bases short and J 7 bases short, with 3 bases between. Germline loops: CDR1 SGHTA, CDR2 FQGNSA. CDR3 residues: CASSLRNEQFF. CDR3 DNA: TGTGCCAGCAGCTTAAGGAATGAGCAGTTCTTC.

This chain links TRBV6-5 with TRBJ2-7, with TRBD2 as a possible D gene (6 bases). Germline-derived CDR1 and CDR2 are MNHEY and SVGAGI. This CDR3 has 13 residues. Trimming removed 8 bases from V and 0 bases from J, with 11 bases in between. DNA of the CDR3: TGTGCCAGCTCCCGCGGGGCCTCCTACGAGCAGTACTTC. The encoded protein is CASSRGASYEQYF.

The rearrangement joins TRBV2 to TRBJ1-2; TRBD1 aligns across 8 bases. The CDR3 contains 14 residues. Germline V CDR1 and CDR2: SNHLY, FYNNEI. The V gene end was trimmed by 6 bases and the J gene end by 5 bases; junction bases not matched to a gene: 8. In DNA, the CDR3 is TGTGCCAGCAGGGACCCGGGACAGGAGTATGGCTACACCTTC. Protein: CASRDPGQEYGYTF.

The chain has TRBV25-1 and TRBJ1-2; D uncertain. This CDR3 contains 12 residues. Trimming removed 1 base at V and 4 bases at J, with 4 bases between. The V gene's germline CDR1 is MGHDK and CDR2 SYGVNS. CDR3 sequence: CASSESFYGYTF. In nucleotides, the CDR3 is TGTGCCAGCAGTGAATCCTTCTATGGCTACACCTTC.

V gene TRBV6-6 combines with J gene TRBJ2-7, with 7 positions matching TRBD2. This CDR3 is built from 14 residues. Germline CDR1 and CDR2: MNHNY and SVGAGI (reference sequence). The V gene end was trimmed by 2 bases and the J gene end by 0 bases; junction bases not matched to a gene: 1. The CDR3 is CASSYTSDSYEQYF. The CDR3 DNA sequence: TGTGCCAGCAGTTACACTAGCGACTCCTACGAGCAGTACTTC.

The V call is TRBV28, the J call TRBJ2-7, with a tentative D call TRBD2 (5 bases). Per the germline V gene, CDR1 is MDHEN and CDR2 is SYDVKM. The CDR3 is 13 amino acids. With 4 bases removed from V and 1 base from J, the gap between germline ends came to 8 bases. This CDR3 is CASSSGVSYEQYF. CDR3 in DNA: TGTGCCAGCAGTTCCGGGGTGTCCTACGAGCAGTACTTC.

The chain carries TRBV30 and TRBJ2-7; TRBD1 might be the D (6 bases). CDR3 length: 15 residues. In germline, CDR1 is GTSNPN, CDR2 SVGIG (reference sequence). V dropped 6 bases and J dropped 0 bases, with 18 bases sitting between them. This chain's CDR3 is CACRGDTPLSYEQYF. CDR3 coding DNA: TGTGCCTGCCGAGGGGACACACCACTCTCCTACGAGCAGTACTTC.

This clone showed up just once. V gene TRBV29-1 combines with J gene TRBJ1-3; D unclear. From germline, CDR1 is SQVTM and CDR2 ANQGSEA. The CDR3 contains 13 residues. V was pared by 4 bases and J by 3 bases, with 10 bases between. As DNA, the CDR3 is TGCAGCGTTGGTCAGAACCTTGGAAACACCATATATTTT. It codes for CSVGQNLGNTIYF. The full variable domain, completed using reference TRBV29-1 and TRBJ1-3, is SAVISQKPSRDICQRGTSLTIQCQVDSQVTMMFWYRQQPGQSLTLIATANQGSEATYESGFVIDKFPISRPNLTFSTLTVSNMSPEDSSIYLCSVGQNLGNTIYFGEGSWLTVV.

Sample share makes this clone medium-sized (0.01 to 0.1%). J is TRBJ1-2 and V is TRBV7-9, with D perhaps matching TRBD1 (5 bases). CDR3 length equals 15 residues. Germline values: CDR1 SEHNR, CDR2 FQNEAQ (reference sequence). Trimming shortened V by 3 bases and J by 9 bases, and 20 bases separated the two germline ends. In DNA form, the CDR3 reads TGTGCCAGCAGCTTGGGCTCCGGGACTCCGACGAGCTACACCTTC. Its translation: CASSLGSGTPTSYTF.

A note on this clone: The germline gene is not matched at one end of the junction; a read error may be the cause. The rearrangement uses TRBV11-3 and TRBJ2-7, with D perhaps matching TRBD1 (5 bases). CDR1 and CDR2 from the germline V gene are SGHNT and YENEEA. This CDR3 spans 12 amino acids. CDR3 amino acids: CASSLEFTKGDF. CDR3 DNA: TGTGCCAGCAGCTTAGAGTTCACCAAAGGGGACTTC.

The CDR3 sequence: CASSESGTSGRTYEQYF. CDR3 coding DNA: TGTGCCAGCAGTGAATCGGGAACTAGCGGGAGAACCTACGAGCAGTACTTC. The V call is TRBV2, the J call TRBJ2-5, with 11 bases that match TRBD2. The DNA end is a closer match to TRBJ2-7, so the J assignment may be wrong. The germline V gene has CDR1 SNHLY and CDR2 FYNNEI. The CDR3 has 17 residues.

The chain recombines TRBV29-1 with TRBJ2-7; 12 nucleotides agree with TRBD2. Germline V CDR1 and CDR2: SQVTM, ANQGSEA. The length of the CDR3 is 13 residues. Trimming removed 7 bases from V and 9 bases from J; junction bases left unmatched: 10. CDR3 DNA: TGCAGCGCCTTACTAGCGGGAGGATTCGGGCAGTACTTC. Translation: CSALLAGGFGQYF.

This chain connects TRBV7-2 to TRBJ1-2; tentatively, D is TRBD1 (5 bases). This CDR3 region has 14 residues. The V gene lost 0 bases and the J gene lost 4 bases, with 9 bases spanning the gap. Germline loops: CDR1 SGHTA, CDR2 FQGNSA. CDR3 protein: CASSLALTGYGYTF. The CDR3 nucleotides read TGTGCCAGCAGCTTAGCGCTCACAGGCTATGGCTACACCTTC.

V gene TRBV12-5 combines with J gene TRBJ2-3; D may be TRBD2 (5 bases). The length of the CDR3 is 16 residues. V dropped 5 bases and J dropped 5 bases, with 20 bases sitting between them. CDR1 is LGHNT and CDR2 is FRNRAP in the germline V gene. This CDR3 is CASGPTITKSGDTQYF. CDR3 sequence (DNA): TGTGCTAGTGGTCCAACTATTACTAAGAGCGGAGATACGCAGTATTTT.

The genes are TRBV5-6 and TRBJ2-1; D is uncertain. The V gene lost 0 bases and the J gene lost 5 bases, with 6 bases spanning the gap. CDR1 is SGHDT and CDR2 is YYEEEE in the germline V gene. The CDR3 has 13 residues. Here the CDR3 reads CASSLAVNNEQFF. The CDR3 coding sequence is TGTGCCAGCAGCTTGGCCGTAAACAATGAGCAGTTCTTC.

DNA of the CDR3: TGTGCCAGCAGCTTGGTGACCTACGAGCAGTACTTC. Translating it yields CASSLVTYEQYF. V and J are TRBV5-5 and TRBJ2-7; D remains ambiguous. V was clipped by 0 bases and J by 2 bases, with 3 bases between them. The germline V gene has CDR1 SGHKS and CDR2 YYEKEE (reference sequence). The CDR3 sequence is 12 residues long.

The rearrangement uses TRBV11-3 and TRBJ1-1, with no clear D. Trimming shortened V by 0 bases and J by 8 bases, and 10 bases separated the two germline ends. Germline V gives CDR1 SGHNT, CDR2 YENEEA. This CDR3 has 13 residues. CDR3 bases: TGTGCCAGCAGCTTAGATGTAGAAGAGGAAGCTTTCTTT. Translating it yields CASSLDVEEEAFF. Together with reference TRBV11-3 and TRBJ1-1, the CDR3 gives the full variable domain: EAGVVQSPRYKIIEKKQPVAFWCNPISGHNTLYWYLQNLGQGPELLIRYENEEAVDDSQLPKDRFSAERLKGVDSTLKIQPAELGDSAVYLCASSLDVEEEAFFGQGTRLTVV.

The rearrangement joins TRBV19 to TRBJ2-7; 8 nucleotides align to TRBD2. CDR3 size: 13 residues. J gave up 5 bases and V 5 bases, and 5 bases lay outside the gene matches. The germline V gene encodes CDR1 LNHDA and CDR2 SQIVND (reference sequence). CDR3 coding DNA: TGTGCCAGTAGTCACCAGCGGGGGAACGAGCAGTACTTC. Protein: CASSHQRGNEQYF. Looking up the rest from reference TRBV19 and TRBJ2-7 gives the full variable domain: DGGITQSPKYLFRKEGQNVTLSCEQNLNHDAMYWYRQDPGQGLRLIYYSQIVNDFQKGDIAEGYSVSREKKESFPLTVTSAQKNPTAFYLCASSHQRGNEQYFGPGTRLTVT.

This clone has just a few counts. The chain joins TRBV7-2 to TRBJ1-3; D unclear. Trimming took 6 bases from V and 1 from J, leaving 10 bases between them. This CDR3 has 14 amino acids. The V gene's germline CDR1 is SGHTA and CDR2 FQGNSA. This CDR3 is CASSSIGSGNTIYF. Written as DNA, the CDR3 is TGTGCCAGCAGTTCGATTGGTTCTGGAAACACCATATATTTT.